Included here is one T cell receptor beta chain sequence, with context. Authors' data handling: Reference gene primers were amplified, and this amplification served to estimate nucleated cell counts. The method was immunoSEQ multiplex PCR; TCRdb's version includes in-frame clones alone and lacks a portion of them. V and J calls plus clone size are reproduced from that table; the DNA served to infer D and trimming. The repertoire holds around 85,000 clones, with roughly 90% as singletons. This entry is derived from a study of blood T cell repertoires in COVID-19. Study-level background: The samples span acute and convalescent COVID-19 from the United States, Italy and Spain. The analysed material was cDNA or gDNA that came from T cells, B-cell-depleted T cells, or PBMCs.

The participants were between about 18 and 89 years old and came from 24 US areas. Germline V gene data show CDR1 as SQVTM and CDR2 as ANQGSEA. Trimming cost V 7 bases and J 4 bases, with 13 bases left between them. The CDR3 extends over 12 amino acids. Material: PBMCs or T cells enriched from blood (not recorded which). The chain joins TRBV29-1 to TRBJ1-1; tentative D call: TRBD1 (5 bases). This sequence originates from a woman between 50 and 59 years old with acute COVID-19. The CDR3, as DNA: TGCAGCGGGCACCGGGACTTCACTGAAGCTTTCTTT. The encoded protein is CSGHRDFTEAFF.